A selection of T cell receptor beta chains follows, all from one sample in a study of blood T cell repertoires in COVID-19. Clones were read by immunoSEQ multiplex PCR, and TCRdb kept only the in-frame ones, dropping some. The table shows 80,000 to 95,000 clones, with 86% occurring only once. Sequenced input: peripheral blood. These receptors were taken from a man in his fifties with active or convalescent COVID-19. Each CDR3 is given with its conserved first and last residue. The D gene is left open where the match is weak. The size entry is marked missing in some rows and otherwise reads once, few, many or a size class.

>TRBJ2-3|once|TRBD2|TRBV27
CASSSHPRGGFTDTQYF
TGTGCCAGCAGTTCACATCCGCGGGGGGGGTTCACAGATACGCAGTATTTT
>TRBJ2-5|.|TRBD1|TRBV19
CASSIVGDRTQETQYF
TGTGCCAGTAGTATAGTGGGGGACAGAACTCAAGAGACCCAGTACTTC
>TRBJ2-3|.|.|TRBV27
CASSHHRSPGTDTQYF
TGTGCCAGCAGTCACCATAGGTCCCCGGGGACAGATACGCAGTATTTT
>TRBJ1-4|.|.|TRBV11-2
CASSFGPTNEKLFF
TGTGCCAGCAGCTTTGGGCCAACTAATGAAAAACTGTTTTTT
>TRBJ2-3|.|TRBD2|TRBV28
CASLSAGGTDTQYF
TGTGCCAGCTTATCAGCGGGAGGAACAGATACGCAGTATTTT
>TRBJ1-5|.|.|TRBV7-2
CASSLVGGGGNQPQHF
TGTGCCAGCAGCTTAGTTGGCGGAGGGGGCAATCAGCCCCAGCATTTT
>TRBJ1-3|.|TRBD1|TRBV5-1
CASSATGEGNTIYF
TGCGCCAGCAGCGCGACAGGGGAAGGAAACACCATATATTTT
>TRBJ2-7|.|TRBD1|TRBV19
CASSIRTGMYEQYF
TGTGCCAGTAGTATCAGGACAGGGATGTACGAGCAGTACTTC
>TRBJ2-4|.|.|TRBV2
CASSDRSAGKNIQYF
TGTGCCAGCAGTGATAGATCGGCAGGGAAAAACATTCAGTACTTC
>TRBJ2-5|few|TRBD2|TRBV6-6
CASRTIGLEGETQYF
TGTGCCAGCAGGACGATCGGACTAGAAGGGGAGACCCAGTACTTC
>TRBJ1-4|.|.|TRBV15
CATRHPTNEKLFF
TGTGCCACCAGACATCCAACTAATGAAAAACTGTTTTTT
>TRBJ1-1|.|.|TRBV19
CASSITWGPGTEAFF
TGTGCCAGTAGTATTACGTGGGGGCCGGGGACTGAAGCTTTCTTT
>TRBJ1-3|.|TRBD1|TRBV10-2
CASSEGTGISGNTIYF
TGCGCCAGCAGTGAAGGGACAGGCATTTCTGGAAACACCATATATTTT
>TRBJ2-5|once|TRBD2|TRBV5-1
CASSLVGVGLAGEETQYF
TGCGCCAGCAGCTTGGTCGGGGTGGGACTAGCGGGAGAAGAGACCCAGTACTTC
>TRBJ2-5|.|TRBD2|TRBV5-1
CASSFETSGLGAQYF
TGCGCCAGCAGCTTTGAGACTAGCGGCCTCGGGGCCCAGTACTTC
>TRBJ2-7|.|TRBD1|TRBV10-1
CASSESGQGSSYEQYF
TGCGCCAGCAGTGAGTCAGGACAGGGTAGCTCCTACGAGCAGTACTTC
>TRBJ2-1|.|TRBD2|TRBV7-2
CASSLELRGGLNEQFF
TGTGCCAGCAGCTTAGAACTGCGGGGGGGCCTCAATGAGCAGTTCTTC
>TRBJ2-7|.|TRBD1|TRBV5-6
CASSFGQGTEQYF
TGTGCCAGCAGCTTTGGACAGGGAACCGAGCAGTACTTC
>TRBJ1-1|.|TRBD1|TRBV6-2/TRBV6-3
CASSTRRFQGVMNTEAFF
TGTGCCAGCAGTACCCGCCGGTTCCAGGGGGTTATGAACACTGAAGCTTTCTTT
>TRBJ1-1|.|.|TRBV4-3
CASSRIDNPYTEAFF
TGCGCCAGCAGCCGAATCGACAACCCCTACACTGAAGCTTTCTTT
>TRBJ2-1|few|.|TRBV30
CAWRITYNEQFF
TGTGCCTGGAGGATTACTTACAATGAGCAGTTCTTC
>TRBJ2-7|.|TRBD1|TRBV28
CASSLPTGYYEQYF
TGTGCCAGTTCGTTACCGACAGGGTACTACGAGCAGTACTTC
>TRBJ1-1|.|.|TRBV28
CASSPGPHTEAFF
TGTGCCAGCAGTCCAGGGCCGCACACTGAAGCTTTCTTT
>TRBJ2-5|.|TRBD2|TRBV7-2
CASSISGRAQYF
TGTGCCAGCAGCATTAGCGGGAGGGCCCAGTACTTC
>TRBJ2-1|.|.|TRBV9
CASSVAPTEEQFF
TGTGCCAGCAGCGTAGCTCCAACAGAAGAGCAGTTCTTC
>TRBJ2-1|.|TRBD2|TRBV19
CASSTGTSSYNEQFF
TGTGCCAGTAGTACCGGGACTAGCTCCTACAATGAGCAGTTCTTC
>TRBJ2-7|.|TRBD1|TRBV5-4
CASSSDRGNSYEQYF
TGTGCCAGCAGCTCGGACAGGGGCAACTCCTACGAGCAGTACTTC
>TRBJ1-5|.|.|TRBV18
CASSIEKVNQPQHF
TGTGCCAGCTCAATAGAAAAAGTCAATCAGCCCCAGCATTTT
>TRBJ2-7|.|TRBD2|TRBV4-3
CASSLGTSGAYEQYF
TGCGCCAGCAGCCTCGGGACTAGCGGAGCCTACGAGCAGTACTTC
>TRBJ2-7|.|.|TRBV4-1
CASSHPGSYYEQYF
TGCGCCAGCAGCCATCCAGGGTCGTACTACGAGCAGTACTTC
>TRBJ1-1|.|.|TRBV12-5
CASGLMNRDTEAFF
TGTGCTAGTGGTTTGATGAACAGGGACACTGAAGCTTTCTTT
>TRBJ1-1|.|.|TRBV6-5
CASSLRRQIRAEAFF
TGTGCCAGCAGTTTACGACGGCAAATTCGGGCTGAAGCTTTCTTT
>TRBJ2-7|.|TRBD2|TRBV7-2
CASSPRSGGLNEQYF
TGTGCCAGCAGCCCCCGTAGCGGGGGCCTCAACGAGCAGTACTTC
>TRBJ2-7|.|TRBD1|TRBV6-5
CASSLDGQEIYEQYF
TGTGCCAGCTCCCTCGATGGACAGGAGATTTACGAGCAGTACTTC
>TRBJ1-6|.|.|TRBV10-1
CASSEYRQNSPLHF
TGCGCCAGCAGTGAGTACCGACAGAATTCACCCCTCCACTTT
>TRBJ2-3|.|TRBD2|TRBV4-3
CASSQGGSGGIPDTQYF
TGCGCCAGCAGCCAAGGGGGAAGCGGGGGGATCCCAGATACGCAGTATTTT
>TRBJ1-1|.|.|TRBV5-4
CASSLRNTEAFF
TGTGCCAGCAGCTTGCGGAACACTGAAGCTTTCTTT
>TRBJ2-7|.|TRBD2|TRBV3-1/TRBV3-2
CASRRTSGNEQYF
TGTGCCAGCAGGCGGACTAGCGGGAACGAGCAGTACTTC
>TRBJ1-2|.|.|TRBV28
CASSSSSGEPIPYGYTF
TGTGCCAGCAGTTCCTCCTCCGGAGAACCCATTCCTTATGGCTACACCTTC
>TRBJ2-7|.|.|TRBV2
CASRRTYEQYF
TGTGCCAGCAGGCGGACCTACGAGCAGTACTTC
>TRBJ2-7|.|.|TRBV7-2
CASSISRGYEQYF
TGTGCCAGCAGCATTAGCCGGGGGTACGAGCAGTACTTC
>TRBJ2-7|.|TRBD1|TRBV19
CASSIVLDRGLVYEQYF
TGTGCCAGTAGTATAGTCCTGGACAGGGGGCTTGTCTACGAGCAGTACTTC
>TRBJ1-2|few|TRBD1|TRBV5-6
CASSLEGAYGYTF
TGTGCCAGCAGCTTGGAGGGGGCGTATGGCTACACCTTC
>TRBJ2-3|.|.|TRBV7-8
CASSYHMATDTQYF
TGTGCCAGCAGTTACCACATGGCCACAGATACGCAGTATTTT
>TRBJ2-2|few|.|TRBV19
CASSIMVLARGGELFF
TGTGCCAGTAGTATAATGGTACTAGCTCGCGGCGGGGAGCTGTTTTTT